The 3 T cell receptor beta chains presented below share a single source sample, sequenced in a study of cytomegalovirus exposure and HLA in healthy donors (dated by TCRdb to between 2016 and 2019). The library came from the immunoSEQ multiplex PCR assay. TCRdb carries this immuneACCESS record with in-frame sequences only. Its versions omit some clonotypes, under half of them owing to an unresolved V gene in the studies checked, with the rest unexplained. For this sample the table gives roughly 68,000 clones, of which more than 95% were detected only once. In total, the top ten clones hold 2.4% of the sample. The sample consisted of PBMCs. Receptors were obtained from a man aged 18 to 35 in good health and CMV-seronegative.

The rearrangement links TRBV27 to TRBJ1-5, with D tentatively TRBD1 (5 bases). V lost 5 bases to trimming and J lost 0 bases, with 11 bases between them. The CDR3 covers 15 residues. The germline gives CDR1 MNHEY, CDR2 SMNVEV (reference sequence). The CDR3 loop reads CASSRQPYSNQPQHF. The CDR3 DNA reads as TGTGCCAGCAGTCGACAGCCTTATAGCAATCAGCCCCAGCATTTT.

This clone was seen only once. The rearrangement links TRBV11-3 to TRBJ2-5; 8 bases map to TRBD2. The J call may not be correct, given that the DNA end is closer to TRBJ2-7. Germline V gene sequence: CDR1 SGHNT, CDR2 YENEEA. CDR3 length: 15 residues. The CDR3 here is CASSPGGTQSYEQYF. The CDR3 nucleotides are TGTGCCAGCAGCCCGGGGGGGACACAATCCTACGAGCAGTACTTC.

This clone is medium-sized. The chain couples TRBV1 to TRBJ1-2. TRBV1 is tagged as a pseudogene. The CDR3 runs 14 residues. The CDR3 nucleotides are TGCACCAGCAGCCATAGAGGACTCGCCTTAGGCTACACCTTC. Encoded protein: CTSSHRGLALGYTF.